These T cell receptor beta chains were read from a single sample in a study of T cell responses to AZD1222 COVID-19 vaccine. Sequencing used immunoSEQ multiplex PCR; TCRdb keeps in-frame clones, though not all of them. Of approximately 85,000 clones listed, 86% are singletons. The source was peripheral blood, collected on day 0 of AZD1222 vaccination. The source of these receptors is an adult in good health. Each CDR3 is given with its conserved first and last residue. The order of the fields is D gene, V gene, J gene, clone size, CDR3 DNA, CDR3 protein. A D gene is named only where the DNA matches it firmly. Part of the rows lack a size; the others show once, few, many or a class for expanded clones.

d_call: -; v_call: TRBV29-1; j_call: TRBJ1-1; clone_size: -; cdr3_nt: TGCAGCGTCTCGAGCGGGGAACACGGCGGAGCTTTCTTT; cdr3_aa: CSVSSGEHGGAFF
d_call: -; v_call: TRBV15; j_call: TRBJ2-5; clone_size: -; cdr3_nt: TGTGCCACCAGCCTAGGGGGGAGCCAAGAGACCCAGTACTTC; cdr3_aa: CATSLGGSQETQYF
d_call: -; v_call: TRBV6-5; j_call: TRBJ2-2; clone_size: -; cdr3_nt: TGTGTCTCGAGTGCCACGAACACCGGGGAGCTGTTTTTT; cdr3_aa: CVSSATNTGELFF
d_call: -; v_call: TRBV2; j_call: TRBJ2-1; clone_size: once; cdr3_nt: TGTGCCAGCAGTACATCAGGATCCAATGAGCAGTTCTTC; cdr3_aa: CASSTSGSNEQFF
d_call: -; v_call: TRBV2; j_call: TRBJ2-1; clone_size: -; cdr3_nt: TGTGCCAGCAGTACACCCGCTTCGGCGACCAATGAGCAGTTCTTC; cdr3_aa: CASSTPASATNEQFF
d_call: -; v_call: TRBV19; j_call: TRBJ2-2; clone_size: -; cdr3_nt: TGTGCCAGTAGTATAGGGGTCGGTAGCGGGAACACCGGGGAGCTGTTTTTT; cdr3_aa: CASSIGVGSGNTGELFF
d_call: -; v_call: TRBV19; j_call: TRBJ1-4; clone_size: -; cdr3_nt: TGTGCCAGTAGGGACTTGGGGCCCGGCCGTGAAAAACTGTTTTTT; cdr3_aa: CASRDLGPGREKLFF
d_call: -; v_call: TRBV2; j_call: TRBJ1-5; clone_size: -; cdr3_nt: TGTGCCAGCAGTGAAGCAGGGGGGCCAGACAATCAGCCCCAGCATTTT; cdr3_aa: CASSEAGGPDNQPQHF
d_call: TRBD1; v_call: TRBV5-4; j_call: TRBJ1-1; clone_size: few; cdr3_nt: TGTGCCAGCAGCTCGGACAGGCATAACACTGAAGCTTTCTTT; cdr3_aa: CASSSDRHNTEAFF
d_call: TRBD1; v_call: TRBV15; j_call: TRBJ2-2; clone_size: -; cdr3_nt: TGTGCCACCAGCCGGACAGGGAACACCGGGGAGCTGTTTTTT; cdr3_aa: CATSRTGNTGELFF
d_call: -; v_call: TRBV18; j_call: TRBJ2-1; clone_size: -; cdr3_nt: TGTGCCAGCTCACGTGAGGGAAGCTCCTACAATGAGCAGTTCTTC; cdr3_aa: CASSREGSSYNEQFF
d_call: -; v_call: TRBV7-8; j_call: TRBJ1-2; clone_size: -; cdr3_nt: TGTGCCAGCAGCTTAGATGCAGGGCGATATGGCTACACCTTC; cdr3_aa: CASSLDAGRYGYTF
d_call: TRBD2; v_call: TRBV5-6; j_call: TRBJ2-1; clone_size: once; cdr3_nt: TGTGCCAGCAGCTTGGGCGGGGGGGCCCCAAATGAGCAGTTCTTC; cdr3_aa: CASSLGGGAPNEQFF
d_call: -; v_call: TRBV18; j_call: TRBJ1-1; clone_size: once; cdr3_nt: TGTGCCAGCTCCCCCGACACGAACACTGAAGCTTTCTTT; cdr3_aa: CASSPDTNTEAFF
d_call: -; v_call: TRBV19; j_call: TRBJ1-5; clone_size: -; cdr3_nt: TGTGCCAGTAGTGTGTCAAATTTAGGCAATCAGCCCCAGCATTTT; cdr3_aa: CASSVSNLGNQPQHF
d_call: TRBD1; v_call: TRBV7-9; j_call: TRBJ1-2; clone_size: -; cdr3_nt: TGTGCCAGCAGCTCCTGGACAGGGACAGGGAGCTATGGCTACACCTTC; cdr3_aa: CASSSWTGTGSYGYTF
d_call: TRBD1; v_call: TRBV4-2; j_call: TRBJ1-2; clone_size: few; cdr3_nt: TGTGCCAGCAGCCAAGAGGGGACAGGAGCCCTCTATGGCTACACCTTC; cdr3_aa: CASSQEGTGALYGYTF
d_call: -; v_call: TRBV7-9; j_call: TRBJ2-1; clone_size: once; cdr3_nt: TGTGCCAGCAGCTTGGGATCAGGGAGACCTTCGTTCTTC; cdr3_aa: CASSLGSGRPSFF
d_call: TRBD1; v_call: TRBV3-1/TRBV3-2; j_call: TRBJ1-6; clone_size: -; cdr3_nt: TGTGCCAGCAGCCAGGGGACAGGGGGCTATAAGCCCCTCCACTTT; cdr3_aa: CASSQGTGGYKPLHF
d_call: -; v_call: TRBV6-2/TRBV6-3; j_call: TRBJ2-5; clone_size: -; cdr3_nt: TGTGCCAGCAGTTATGGCCAAGGAGCGACCCAGTACTTC; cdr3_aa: CASSYGQGATQYF
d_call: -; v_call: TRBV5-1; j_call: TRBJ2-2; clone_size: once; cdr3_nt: TGCGCCAGCAGCTTGGAGAGCACCGGGGAGCTGTTTTTT; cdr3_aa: CASSLESTGELFF
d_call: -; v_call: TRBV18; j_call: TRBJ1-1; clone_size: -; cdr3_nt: TGTGCCAGCTCACCCGGGAATTCGTCGCCTGAAGCTTTCTTT; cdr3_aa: CASSPGNSSPEAFF
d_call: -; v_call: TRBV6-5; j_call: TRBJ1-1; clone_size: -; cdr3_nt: TGTGCCAGCAGTTACCATATTGGGACGACCCCTGAAGCTTTCTTT; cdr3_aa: CASSYHIGTTPEAFF
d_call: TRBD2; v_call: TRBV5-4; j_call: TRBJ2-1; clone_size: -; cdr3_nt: TGTGCCAGCAGCCCTCGTAGCGGGGGAGACTACAATGAGCAGTTCTTC; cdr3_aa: CASSPRSGGDYNEQFF
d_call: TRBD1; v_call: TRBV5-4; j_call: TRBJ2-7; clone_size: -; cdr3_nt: TGTGCCAGCAGCTTGCCGGGACAGGGGAGTCGCGAGCAGTACTTC; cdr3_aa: CASSLPGQGSREQYF
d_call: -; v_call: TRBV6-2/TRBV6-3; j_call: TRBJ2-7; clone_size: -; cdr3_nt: TGTGCCAGCAGCCTCACCGTTGGGGCCTGGTTCTTC; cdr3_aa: CASSLTVGAWFF
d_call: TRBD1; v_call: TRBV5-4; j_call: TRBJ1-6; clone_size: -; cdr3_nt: TGTGCCAGTACGAGGCAGGGGGCTCCCCGTTCACCCCTCCACTTT; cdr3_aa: CASTRQGAPRSPLHF
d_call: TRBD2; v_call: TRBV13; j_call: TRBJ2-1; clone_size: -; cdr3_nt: TGTGCCAGCAGCCTTCGGACTAGCGGGAGACAAAACAATGAGCAGTTCTTC; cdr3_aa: CASSLRTSGRQNNEQFF
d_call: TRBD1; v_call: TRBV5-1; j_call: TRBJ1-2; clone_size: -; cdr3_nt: TGCGCCAGCAGCTCGCTCGGACAGGGGGAGGGATATGGCTACACCTTC; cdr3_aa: CASSSLGQGEGYGYTF
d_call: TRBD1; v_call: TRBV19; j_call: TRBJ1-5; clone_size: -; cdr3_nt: TGTGCCAGTAGTAAGAACCAGGGGGCTCTGCAGCCCCAGCATTTT; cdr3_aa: CASSKNQGALQPQHF
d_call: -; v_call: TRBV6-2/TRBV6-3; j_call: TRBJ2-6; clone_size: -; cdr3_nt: TGTGCCAGCAGTTACTCTGCGAGGGACTCTGGGATCTGGGCCAACGTCCTGACTTTC; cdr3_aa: CASSYSARDSGIWANVLTF
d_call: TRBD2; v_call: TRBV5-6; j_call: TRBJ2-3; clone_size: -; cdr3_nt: TGTGCCAGCACCACCTACGGGGGGGCGGAAACAGATACGCAGTATTTT; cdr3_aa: CASTTYGGAETDTQYF
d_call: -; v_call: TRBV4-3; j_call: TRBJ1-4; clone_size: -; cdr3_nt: TGCGCCAGCAGCCTGCAGAGACTGTCGAATGAAAAACTGTTTTTT; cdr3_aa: CASSLQRLSNEKLFF
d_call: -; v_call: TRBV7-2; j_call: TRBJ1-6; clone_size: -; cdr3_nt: TGTGCCAGCAGCTTATCAGGTGGCTCCTATAATTCACCCCTCCACTTT; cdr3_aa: CASSLSGGSYNSPLHF
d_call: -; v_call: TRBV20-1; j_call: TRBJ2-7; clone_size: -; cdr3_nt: TGCAGTGCCGTTACAACGTACGAGCAGTACTTC; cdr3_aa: CSAVTTYEQYF
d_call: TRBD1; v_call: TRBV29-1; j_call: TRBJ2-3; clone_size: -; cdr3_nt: TGCAGCGTAACACCCCGGGACAGGGCCACAGATACGCAGTATTTT; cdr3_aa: CSVTPRDRATDTQYF
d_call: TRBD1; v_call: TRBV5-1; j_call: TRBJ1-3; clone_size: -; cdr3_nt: TGCGCCAGCAGCTTGAGGGGACAGTCTGGAAACACCATATATTTT; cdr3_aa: CASSLRGQSGNTIYF
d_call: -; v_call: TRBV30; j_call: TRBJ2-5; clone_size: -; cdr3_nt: TGTGCCTGGAGTAGGAGGGAAGAGACCCAGTACTTC; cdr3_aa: CAWSRREETQYF
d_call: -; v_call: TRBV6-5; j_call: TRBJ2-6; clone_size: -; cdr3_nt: TGTGCCAGCAGTTTATCTGGGGCCAACGTCCTGACTTTC; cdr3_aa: CASSLSGANVLTF
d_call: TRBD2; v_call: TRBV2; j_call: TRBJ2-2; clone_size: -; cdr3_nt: TGTGCCAGCAGCCTCCGGGGGGTAGCGGGGAACACCGGGGAGCTGTTTTTT; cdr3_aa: CASSLRGVAGNTGELFF